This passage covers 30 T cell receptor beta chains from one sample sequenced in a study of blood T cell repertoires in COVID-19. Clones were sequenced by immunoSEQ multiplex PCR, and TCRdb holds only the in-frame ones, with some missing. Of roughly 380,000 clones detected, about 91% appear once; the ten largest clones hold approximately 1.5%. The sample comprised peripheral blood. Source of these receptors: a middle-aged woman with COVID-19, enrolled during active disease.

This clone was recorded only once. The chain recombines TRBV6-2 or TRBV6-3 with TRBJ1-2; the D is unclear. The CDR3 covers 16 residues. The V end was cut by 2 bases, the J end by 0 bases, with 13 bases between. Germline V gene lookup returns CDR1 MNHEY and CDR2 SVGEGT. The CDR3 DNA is TGTGCCAGCAGTTACGGGCGTTCCTTAGCTAACTATGGCTACACCTTC. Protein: CASSYGRSLANYGYTF.

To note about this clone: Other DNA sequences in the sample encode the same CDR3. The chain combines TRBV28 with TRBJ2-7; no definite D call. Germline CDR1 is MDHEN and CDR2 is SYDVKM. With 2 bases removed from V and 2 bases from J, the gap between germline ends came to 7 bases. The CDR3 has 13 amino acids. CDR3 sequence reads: CASSLVGAYEQYF. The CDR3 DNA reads TGTGCCAGCAGTTTAGTCGGAGCCTACGAGCAGTACTTC. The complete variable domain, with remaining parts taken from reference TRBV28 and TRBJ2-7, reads DVKVTQSSRYLVKRTGEKVFLECVQDMDHENMFWYRQDPGLGLRLIYFSYDVKMKEKGDIPEGYSVSREKKERFSLILESASTNQTSMYLCASSLVGAYEQYFGPGTRLTVT.

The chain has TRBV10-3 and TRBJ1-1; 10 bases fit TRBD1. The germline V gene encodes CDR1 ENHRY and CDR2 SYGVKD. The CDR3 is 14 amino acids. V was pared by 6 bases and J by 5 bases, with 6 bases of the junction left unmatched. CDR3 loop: CAIRLTGGSTEAFF. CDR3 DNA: TGTGCCATCAGGCTGACAGGGGGCAGTACTGAAGCTTTCTTT.

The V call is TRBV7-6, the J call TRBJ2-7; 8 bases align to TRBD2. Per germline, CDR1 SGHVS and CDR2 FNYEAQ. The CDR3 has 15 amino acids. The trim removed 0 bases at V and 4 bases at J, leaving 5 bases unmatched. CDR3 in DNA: TGTGCCAGCAGCTTAGCCCCGCGGGGGGCTTACGAGCAGTACTTC. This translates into CASSLAPRGAYEQYF.

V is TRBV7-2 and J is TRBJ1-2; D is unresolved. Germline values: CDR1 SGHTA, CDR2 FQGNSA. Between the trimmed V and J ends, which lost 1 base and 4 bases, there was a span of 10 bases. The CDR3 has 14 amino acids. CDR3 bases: TGTGCCAGCAGCTTAGGATCAGGACTCTATGGCTACACCTTC. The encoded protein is CASSLGSGLYGYTF.

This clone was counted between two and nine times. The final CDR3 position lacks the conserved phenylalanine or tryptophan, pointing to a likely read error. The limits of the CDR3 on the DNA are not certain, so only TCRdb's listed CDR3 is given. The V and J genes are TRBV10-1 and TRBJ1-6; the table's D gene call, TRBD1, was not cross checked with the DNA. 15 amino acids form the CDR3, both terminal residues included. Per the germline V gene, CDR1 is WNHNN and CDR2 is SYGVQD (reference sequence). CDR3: CASPRTGTDLSWPIV.

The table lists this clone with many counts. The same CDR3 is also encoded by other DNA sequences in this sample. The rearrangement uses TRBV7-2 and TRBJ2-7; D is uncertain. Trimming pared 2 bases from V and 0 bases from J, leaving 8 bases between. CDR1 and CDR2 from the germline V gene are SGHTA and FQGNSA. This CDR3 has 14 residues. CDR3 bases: TGTGCCAGCAGCTTAAGGAGAAGCTCCTACGAGCAGTACTTC. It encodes CASSLRRSSYEQYF. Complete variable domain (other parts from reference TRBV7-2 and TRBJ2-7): GAGVSQSPSNKVTEKGKDVELRCDPISGHTALYWYRQSLGQGLEFLIYFQGNSAPDKSGLPSDRFSAERTGGSVSTLTIQRTQQEDSAVYLCASSLRRSSYEQYFGPGTRLTVT.

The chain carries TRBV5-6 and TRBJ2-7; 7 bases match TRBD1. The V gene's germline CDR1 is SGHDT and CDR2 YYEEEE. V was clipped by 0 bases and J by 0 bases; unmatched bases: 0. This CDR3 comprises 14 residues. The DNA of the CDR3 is TGTGCCAGCAGCTTGGGACAGGGCTCCTACGAGCAGTACTTC. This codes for CASSLGQGSYEQYF.

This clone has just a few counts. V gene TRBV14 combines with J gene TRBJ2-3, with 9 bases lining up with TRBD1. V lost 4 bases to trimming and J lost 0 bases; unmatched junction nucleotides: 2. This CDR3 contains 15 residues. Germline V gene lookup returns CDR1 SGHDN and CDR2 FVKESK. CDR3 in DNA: TGTGCCAGCAGCCTACAGGGGGCTAGCACAGATACGCAGTATTTT. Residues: CASSLQGASTDTQYF.

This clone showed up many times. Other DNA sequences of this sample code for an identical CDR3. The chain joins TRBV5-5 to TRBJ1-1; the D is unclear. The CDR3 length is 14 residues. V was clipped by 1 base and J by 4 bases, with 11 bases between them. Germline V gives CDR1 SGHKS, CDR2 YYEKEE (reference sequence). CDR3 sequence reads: CASSLWEGGTEAFF. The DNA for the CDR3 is TGTGCCAGCAGCTTGTGGGAGGGAGGCACTGAAGCTTTCTTT.

The DNA of the CDR3 is TGTGCCAGCAGTTACTCGAAGGGGGCGGGATATGGCTACACCTTC. Translation: CASSYSKGAGYGYTF. The rearrangement joins TRBV6-5 to TRBJ1-2, with 7 bases aligning to TRBD1. This CDR3 comprises 15 residues. Looked up from germline, CDR1 is MNHEY and CDR2 is SVGAGI. The J segment lost 5 bases and the V segment lost 0 bases, leaving 6 bases of the junction unmatched.

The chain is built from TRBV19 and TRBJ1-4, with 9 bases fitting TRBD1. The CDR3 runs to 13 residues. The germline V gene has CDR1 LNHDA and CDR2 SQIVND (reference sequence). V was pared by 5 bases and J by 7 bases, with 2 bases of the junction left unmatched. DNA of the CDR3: TGTGCCAGTAGTTTGGACAGGGGTGAAAAACTGTTTTTT. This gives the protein CASSLDRGEKLFF.

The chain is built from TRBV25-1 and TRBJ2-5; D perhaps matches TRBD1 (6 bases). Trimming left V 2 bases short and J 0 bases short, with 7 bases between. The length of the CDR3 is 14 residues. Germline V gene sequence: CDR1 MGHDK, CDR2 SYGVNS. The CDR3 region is CASSENRDQETQYF. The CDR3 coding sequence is TGTGCCAGCAGTGAAAACAGGGACCAAGAGACCCAGTACTTC.

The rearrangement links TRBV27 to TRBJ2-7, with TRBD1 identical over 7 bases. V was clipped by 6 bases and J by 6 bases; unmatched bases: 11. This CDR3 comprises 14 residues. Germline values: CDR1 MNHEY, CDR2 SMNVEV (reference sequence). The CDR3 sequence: CASSEQGRGIEQYF. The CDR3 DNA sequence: TGTGCCAGCAGCGAACAGGGGCGAGGAATCGAGCAGTACTTC.

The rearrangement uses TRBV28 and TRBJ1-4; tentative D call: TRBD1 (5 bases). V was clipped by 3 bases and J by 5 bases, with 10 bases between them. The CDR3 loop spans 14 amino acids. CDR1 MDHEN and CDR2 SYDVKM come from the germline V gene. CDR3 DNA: TGTGCCAGCAGTTTTATCTCAGGGAATGAAAAACTGTTTTTT. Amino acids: CASSFISGNEKLFF. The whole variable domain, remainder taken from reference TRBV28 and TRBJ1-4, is DVKVTQSSRYLVKRTGEKVFLECVQDMDHENMFWYRQDPGLGLRLIYFSYDVKMKEKGDIPEGYSVSREKKERFSLILESASTNQTSMYLCASSFISGNEKLFFGSGTQLSVL.

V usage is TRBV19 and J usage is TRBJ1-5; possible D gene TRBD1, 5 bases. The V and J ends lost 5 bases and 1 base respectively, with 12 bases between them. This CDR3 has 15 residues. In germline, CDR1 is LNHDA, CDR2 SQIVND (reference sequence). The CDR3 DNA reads TGTGCCAGTAGTCCCGGGGGGGGGAGCAATCAGCCCCAGCATTTT. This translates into CASSPGGGSNQPQHF.

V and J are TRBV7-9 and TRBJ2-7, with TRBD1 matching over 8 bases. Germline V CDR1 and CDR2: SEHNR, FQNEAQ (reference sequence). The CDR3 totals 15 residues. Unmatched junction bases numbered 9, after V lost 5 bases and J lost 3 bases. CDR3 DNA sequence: TGTGCCAGCAGCCCCTGGACAGGGTCGGACTACGAGCAGTACTTC. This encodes CASSPWTGSDYEQYF.

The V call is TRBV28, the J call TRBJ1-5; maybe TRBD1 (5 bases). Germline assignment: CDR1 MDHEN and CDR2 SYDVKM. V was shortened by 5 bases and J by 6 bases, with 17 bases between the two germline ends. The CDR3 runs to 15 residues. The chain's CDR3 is CASSTSGGEGQPQHF. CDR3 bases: TGTGCCAGCAGTACCTCGGGAGGGGAGGGTCAGCCCCAGCATTTT.

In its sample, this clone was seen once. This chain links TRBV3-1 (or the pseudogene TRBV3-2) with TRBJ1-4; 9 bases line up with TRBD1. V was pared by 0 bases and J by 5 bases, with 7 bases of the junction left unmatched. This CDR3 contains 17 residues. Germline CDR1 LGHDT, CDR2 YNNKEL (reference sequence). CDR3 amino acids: CASSQDHQGQGNEKLFF. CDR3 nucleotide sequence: TGTGCCAGCAGCCAAGATCACCAGGGACAGGGAAATGAAAAACTGTTTTTT.

The CDR3 coding sequence is TGTGCCAGCGCTTTAGGGGGGGAGAACACTGAAGCTTTCTTT. Its translation is CASALGGENTEAFF. The chain uses TRBV9 and TRBJ1-1; TRBD1 is a possible D gene (6 bases). V was shortened by 7 bases and J by 1 base, with 14 bases between the two germline ends. Germline CDR1 is SGDLS and CDR2 is YYNGEE. This CDR3 has 14 residues.

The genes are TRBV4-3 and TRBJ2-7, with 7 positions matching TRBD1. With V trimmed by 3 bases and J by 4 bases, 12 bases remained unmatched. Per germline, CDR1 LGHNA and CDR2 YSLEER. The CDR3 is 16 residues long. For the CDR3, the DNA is TGCGCCAGCAGCCAGAACCGGGACAGCAGTTTTTACGAGCAGTACTTC. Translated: CASSQNRDSSFYEQYF.

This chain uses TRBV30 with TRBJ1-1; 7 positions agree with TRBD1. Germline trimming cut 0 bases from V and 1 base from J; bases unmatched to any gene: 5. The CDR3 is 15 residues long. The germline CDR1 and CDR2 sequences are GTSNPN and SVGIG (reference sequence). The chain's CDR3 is CAWSVLRQGNTEAFF. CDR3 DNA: TGTGCCTGGAGTGTACTCAGACAGGGGAACACTGAAGCTTTCTTT.

The CDR3: CASSFSGVGGEEYNEQFF. DNA for the CDR3: TGTGCCAGCAGTTTTTCGGGTGTGGGGGGTGAGGAATACAATGAGCAGTTCTTC. The J gene is TRBJ2-1, the V gene TRBV28, with a tentative D call TRBD2 (6 bases). The CDR3 covers 18 residues. Trimming stripped 3 bases from V and 4 bases from J, with 22 bases between. Germline CDR1 and CDR2: MDHEN and SYDVKM.

DNA of the CDR3: TGTGCCAGCAGTTTATTCAGGGGCCCGAATTCACCCCTCCACTTT. This codes for CASSLFRGPNSPLHF. The J gene is TRBJ1-6, the V gene TRBV27, with D maybe TRBD1 (6 bases). CDR1 is MNHEY and CDR2 is SMNVEV in the germline V gene (reference sequence). The germline V and J ends were trimmed by 1 base and 7 bases, with 11 bases remaining between them. The CDR3 is 15 amino acids.

This CDR3 reads CAWIAGGGYTF. CDR3 nucleotide sequence: TGTGCCTGGATAGCGGGAGGAGGCTACACCTTC. This chain connects TRBV30 to TRBJ1-2; D unclear. Trimming cost V 4 bases and J 8 bases, with 11 bases left between them. The CDR3 loop spans 11 amino acids. Germline CDR1 reads GTSNPN; CDR2 reads SVGIG (reference sequence).

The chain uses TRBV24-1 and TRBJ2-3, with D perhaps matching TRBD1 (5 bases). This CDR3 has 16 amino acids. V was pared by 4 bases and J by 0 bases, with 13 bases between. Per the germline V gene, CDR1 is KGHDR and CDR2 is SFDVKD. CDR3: CATSDLTESSTDTQYF. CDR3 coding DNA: TGTGCCACCAGTGACCTGACAGAATCTAGCACAGATACGCAGTATTTT.

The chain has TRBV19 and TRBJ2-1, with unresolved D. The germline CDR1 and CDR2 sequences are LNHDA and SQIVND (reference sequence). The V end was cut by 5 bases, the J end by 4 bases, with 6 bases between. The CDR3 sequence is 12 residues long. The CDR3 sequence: CASSAKYNEQFF. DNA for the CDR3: TGTGCCAGTAGTGCTAAATACAATGAGCAGTTCTTC.

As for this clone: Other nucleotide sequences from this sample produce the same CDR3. The CDR3 sequence is CASSFSGIQPQHF. CDR3 in DNA: TGTGCCAGCAGTTTCTCGGGGATCCAGCCCCAGCATTTT. The rearrangement uses TRBV28 and TRBJ1-5; D remains ambiguous. Germline assignment: CDR1 MDHEN and CDR2 SYDVKM. Trimming pared 3 bases from V and 7 bases from J, leaving 10 bases between. The CDR3 has 13 residues. Full variable domain (outside the CDR3, taken from reference TRBV28 and TRBJ1-5): DVKVTQSSRYLVKRTGEKVFLECVQDMDHENMFWYRQDPGLGLRLIYFSYDVKMKEKGDIPEGYSVSREKKERFSLILESASTNQTSMYLCASSFSGIQPQHFGDGTRLSIL.

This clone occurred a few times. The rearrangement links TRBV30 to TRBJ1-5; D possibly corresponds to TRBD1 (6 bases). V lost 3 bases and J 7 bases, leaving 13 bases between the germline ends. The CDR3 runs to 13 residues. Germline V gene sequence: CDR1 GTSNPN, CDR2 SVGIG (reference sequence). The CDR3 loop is CAWRGGGDQPQHF. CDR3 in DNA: TGTGCCTGGAGAGGGGGTGGGGACCAGCCCCAGCATTTT.

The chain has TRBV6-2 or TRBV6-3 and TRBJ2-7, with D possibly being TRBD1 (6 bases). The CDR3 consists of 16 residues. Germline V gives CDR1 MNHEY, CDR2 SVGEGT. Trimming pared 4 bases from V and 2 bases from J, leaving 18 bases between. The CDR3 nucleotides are TGTGCCAGCAGTTCGACCGCCGGGACAACAACCTACGAGCAGTACTTC. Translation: CASSSTAGTTTYEQYF.